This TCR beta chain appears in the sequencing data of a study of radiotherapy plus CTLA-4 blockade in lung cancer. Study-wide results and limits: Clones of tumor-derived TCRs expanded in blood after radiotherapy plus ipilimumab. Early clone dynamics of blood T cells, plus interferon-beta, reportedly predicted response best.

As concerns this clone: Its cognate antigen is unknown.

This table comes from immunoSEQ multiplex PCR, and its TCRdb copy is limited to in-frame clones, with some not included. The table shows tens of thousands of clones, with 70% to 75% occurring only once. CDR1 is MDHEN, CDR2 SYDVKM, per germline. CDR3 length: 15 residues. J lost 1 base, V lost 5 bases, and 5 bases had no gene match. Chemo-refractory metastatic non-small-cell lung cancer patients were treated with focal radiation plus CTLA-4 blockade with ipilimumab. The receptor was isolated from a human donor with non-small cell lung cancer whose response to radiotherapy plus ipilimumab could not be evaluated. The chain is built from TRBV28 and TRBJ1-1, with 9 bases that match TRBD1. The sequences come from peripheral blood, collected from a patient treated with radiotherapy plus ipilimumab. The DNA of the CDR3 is TGTGCCAGCAGTCGACAGGGGGTAACGAACACTGAAGCTTTCTTT. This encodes CASSRQGVTNTEAFF.